Each of the 20 T cell receptor beta chains below was sequenced from the same sample in a study of shared clonotypes between healthy human individuals. This table comes from immunoSEQ multiplex PCR, and its TCRdb copy is limited to in-frame clones, with some not included. The table lists about 490,000 clones, about 79% of them singletons. Sequencing was done on a sample of PBMCs. The receptor source for this set is a woman aged 40 to 49 in good health. Some clones in this sample may be carry-over from other donors' samples.

This clone showed up many times. Other nucleotide sequences from this sample produce the same CDR3. The genes are TRBV6-6 and TRBJ1-2, with 9 bases identical to TRBD1. Germline V gene data show CDR1 as MNHNY and CDR2 as SVGAGI (reference sequence). The CDR3 has 13 amino acids. With V trimmed by 6 bases and J by 6 bases, 5 bases remained unmatched. The CDR3 bases are TGTGCCAGCAGCTGGACAGGGGACAATGGCTACACCTTC. It yields the protein CASSWTGDNGYTF.

The genes are TRBV4-3 and TRBJ2-1, with no clear D. Trimming removed 3 bases at V and 8 bases at J, with 8 bases between. This CDR3 comprises 12 residues. Germline assignment: CDR1 LGHNA and CDR2 YSLEER. CDR3 in amino acids: CASSHQRDEQFF. The CDR3 coding sequence is TGCGCCAGCAGCCACCAAAGGGATGAGCAGTTCTTC.

The chain joins TRBV5-1 to TRBJ2-2; the D call may be TRBD1 or TRBD2 (5 bases each). The V gene's germline CDR1 is SGHRS and CDR2 YFSETQ. V was cut by 8 bases and J by 0 bases, with 14 bases left in between. CDR3 length: 15 residues. CDR3 sequence reads: CASLLGGSNTGELFF. CDR3 DNA: TGCGCCAGTCTACTTGGGGGATCGAACACCGGGGAGCTGTTTTTT.

The V and J genes are TRBV18 and TRBJ1-5, with 10 bases lining up with TRBD1. Germline trimming cut 5 bases from V and 6 bases from J; bases unmatched to any gene: 7. CDR1 and CDR2 from the germline V gene are KGHSH and LQKENI. The CDR3 contains 15 residues. This CDR3 is CASSARTGGLQPQHF. CDR3 bases: TGTGCCAGCTCAGCCAGGACAGGGGGTCTTCAGCCCCAGCATTTT.

The sample holds a few counts of this clone. V is TRBV7-9 and J is TRBJ1-4; D might be TRBD1 (5 bases). With 6 bases removed from V and 7 bases from J, the gap between germline ends came to 15 bases. This CDR3 spans 14 amino acids. CDR1 and CDR2 from the germline V gene are SEHNR and FQNEAQ (reference sequence). The CDR3 sequence: CASRRGDGGEKLFF. The CDR3, as DNA: TGTGCCAGCAGACGAGGGGATGGCGGTGAAAAACTGTTTTTT.

The V and J genes are TRBV2 and TRBJ2-1; no definite D call. Germline V lookup: CDR1 SNHLY, CDR2 FYNNEI. V lost 7 bases, J lost 9 bases, and 13 bases lay in between. The CDR3 covers 12 residues. CDR3 in DNA: TGTGCCAGCACCAGAACGTACGGTGAGCAGTTCTTC. Translating it yields CASTRTYGEQFF.

V usage is TRBV7-8 and J usage is TRBJ2-7; tentative D call: TRBD2 (5 bases). The CDR3 spans 18 residues. Germline CDR1 and CDR2: SGHVS and FQNEAQ. The ends were cut back, 1 base at V and 5 bases at J, with 24 bases in the middle. The CDR3 spells CASSLGGLELGWVDEQYF. CDR3 DNA: TGTGCCAGCAGCTTAGGAGGGCTAGAGTTGGGTTGGGTAGACGAGCAGTACTTC.

This clone was seen many times. The V and J genes are TRBV29-1 and TRBJ2-7, with a weak D call TRBD2 (6 bases). The V and J ends lost 2 bases and 7 bases respectively, with 18 bases between them. CDR1 SQVTM and CDR2 ANQGSEA come from the germline V gene. The length of the CDR3 is 14 residues. CDR3 region: CSVEKEGLRGEQYF. Written as DNA, the CDR3 is TGCAGCGTTGAAAAGGAGGGACTCCGGGGGGAGCAGTACTTC.

The chain is built from TRBV2 and TRBJ1-1, with D perhaps TRBD1 (6 bases). Trimming took off 5 bases at V and 10 bases at J, with 17 bases between the two ends. Germline values: CDR1 SNHLY, CDR2 FYNNEI. The CDR3 has 13 residues. The CDR3 nucleotides are TGTGCCAGCAGTCCGCAGGGGATGTCTGGAGCTTTCTTT. Translated: CASSPQGMSGAFF.

V gene TRBV7-9 combines with J gene TRBJ1-2; 9 bases line up with TRBD1. J lost 5 bases, V lost 1 base, and 2 bases had no gene match. Per the germline V gene, CDR1 is SEHNR and CDR2 is FQNEAQ (reference sequence). CDR3 size: 14 residues. The CDR3, as DNA: TGTGCCAGCAGCTTAGAAGGACAGGGGTATGGCTACACCTTC. Its translation: CASSLEGQGYGYTF.

The chain employs TRBV30 and TRBJ2-1; maybe TRBD1 (5 bases). The CDR3 is 12 amino acids. Per the germline V gene, CDR1 is GTSNPN and CDR2 is SVGIG (reference sequence). V gave up 1 base and J gave up 8 bases, with 9 bases separating them. The CDR3 nucleotides read TGTGCCTGGAGTGAGCTGGGGCATGAGCAGTTCTTC. Its translation: CAWSELGHEQFF.

This chain links TRBV28 with TRBJ2-7, with D perhaps given as TRBD1 or TRBD2 (5 bases each). Germline lookup yields CDR1 MDHEN and CDR2 SYDVKM. V was cut by 6 bases and J by 2 bases, with 17 bases left in between. CDR3 length: 15 amino acids. CDR3: CASRPVGDGAYEQYF. In DNA form, the CDR3 reads TGTGCCAGCAGACCGGTGGGGGACGGAGCCTACGAGCAGTACTTC.

V usage is TRBV7-9 and J usage is TRBJ2-2; possibly TRBD1 for D (6 bases). V was cut by 6 bases and J by 2 bases, with 10 bases left in between. CDR1 and CDR2 from the germline V gene are SEHNR and FQNEAQ (reference sequence). The CDR3 consists of 14 residues. The CDR3 bases are TGTGCCAGCAGACAGGACAGAAACACCGGGGAGCTGTTTTTT. Its translation: CASRQDRNTGELFF. The full variable domain, its missing parts supplied by reference TRBV7-9 and TRBJ2-2, is DTGVSQNPRHKITKRGQNVTFRCDPISEHNRLYWYRQTLGQGPEFLTYFQNEAQLEKSRLLSDRFSAERPKGSFSTLEIQRTEQGDSAMYLCASRQDRNTGELFFGEGSRLTVL.

This chain uses TRBV28 with TRBJ2-7, with TRBD1 identical over 9 bases. Germline V gene data show CDR1 as MDHEN and CDR2 as SYDVKM. This CDR3 contains 14 residues. Germline trimming cut 6 bases from V and 5 bases from J; bases unmatched to any gene: 8. CDR3 sequence reads: CASRPRDRVNEQYF. In DNA form, the CDR3 reads TGTGCCAGCAGACCTCGGGACAGGGTCAACGAGCAGTACTTC.

This chain links TRBV6-1 with TRBJ2-3; 8 positions agree with TRBD2. CDR1 and CDR2 from the germline V gene are MNHNS and SASEGT. The CDR3 extends over 14 amino acids. The V gene end was trimmed by 1 base and the J gene end by 5 bases; junction bases not matched to a gene: 2. As DNA, the CDR3 is TGTGCCAGCAGTGAAGGGGGGACTAGAGATACGCAGTATTTT. Translation gives CASSEGGTRDTQYF.

The chain links TRBV5-1 to TRBJ1-3; tentatively, D is TRBD1 (5 bases). This CDR3 spans 14 amino acids. Germline V gene sequence: CDR1 SGHRS, CDR2 YFSETQ. Deletions cut 0 bases from V and 7 bases from J, with 11 bases between. Written as DNA, the CDR3 is TGCGCCAGCAGCTTGGAAACAGGAACCAACACCATATATTTT. Amino acids: CASSLETGTNTIYF.

V gene TRBV30 combines with J gene TRBJ2-3, with TRBD1 as a possible D gene (6 bases). The CDR3 runs to 15 residues. V was cut by 1 base and J by 0 bases, with 11 bases left in between. Germline CDR1 reads GTSNPN; CDR2 reads SVGIG (reference sequence). This chain's CDR3 is CAWSDIRGSTDTQYF. As DNA, the CDR3 is TGTGCCTGGAGTGATATCAGGGGAAGCACAGATACGCAGTATTTT.

The chain carries TRBV29-1 and TRBJ2-1, with TRBD2 identical over 11 bases. This CDR3 is 13 amino acids long. V shed 8 bases, J shed 3 bases, and the junction held 3 bases outside the gene matches. Per the germline V gene, CDR1 is SQVTM and CDR2 is ANQGSEA. The CDR3 sequence is CSTGTSGYNEQFF. The CDR3 DNA follows: TGCAGCACGGGGACTAGCGGCTACAATGAGCAGTTCTTC.

This clone was counted once. This chain joins TRBV15 and TRBJ2-1, with a tentative D call TRBD1 (7 bases). Trimming removed 0 bases at V and 7 bases at J, with 19 bases between. This CDR3 has 17 residues. Germline V lookup: CDR1 LNHNV, CDR2 YYDKDF (reference sequence). The CDR3 region has the DNA TGTGCCACCAGCAGAGATCAGTGGAGGGGGCTAAGGAATGAGCAGTTCTTC. Protein: CATSRDQWRGLRNEQFF.

The rearrangement links TRBV2 to TRBJ1-1, with D unresolved. This CDR3 has 17 amino acids. V lost 5 bases, J lost 4 bases, and 23 bases lay in between. The germline CDR1 and CDR2 sequences are SNHLY and FYNNEI. The CDR3 coding sequence is TGTGCCAGCAGTCGCCGGGCAACACGAGGAGGTGGCACTGAAGCTTTCTTT. This gives the protein CASSRRATRGGGTEAFF. The full variable domain, rest sourced from reference TRBV2 and TRBJ1-1, is EPEVTQTPSHQVTQMGQEVILRCVPISNHLYFYWYRQILGQKVEFLVSFYNNEISEKSEIFDDQFSVERPDGSNFTLKIRSTKLEDSAMYFCASSRRATRGGGTEAFFGQGTRLTVV.